Each of the 19 T cell receptor beta chains below was sequenced from the same sample in a study of human T cells and chemical hapten exposure. Time point defined: patch test 2, 6 weeks after DPC sensitization. Specified treatment: therapeutic diphenylcyclopropenone sensitization with weekly scalp DPC. Each CDR3 protein gets one entry after TCRdb re-called the RACE reads with MiXCR. The sample consists of some 150,000 distinct CDR3 sequences, around 11% of them appearing once. The sample was whole blood, taken in connection with sensitization to the hapten diphenylcyclopropenone (DPC). All receptors derive from a woman aged 50 to 60 with alopecia areata. Some clones in this sample may be carry-over from other donors' samples.

The rearrangement links TRBV7-9 to TRBJ2-3, with unresolved D. Per germline, CDR1 SEHNR and CDR2 FQNEAQ (reference sequence). The CDR3 runs 15 residues. With 5 bases removed from V and 4 bases from J, the gap between germline ends came to 16 bases. Here the CDR3 reads CASSKLWGRADTQYF. In nucleotides, the CDR3 is TGTGCCAGCAGCAAACTTTGGGGAAGGGCAGATACGCAGTATTTT.

This chain links TRBV29-1 with TRBJ1-1; no firm D call. V lost 7 bases and J lost 1, with 10 bases in between. The CDR3 has 12 residues. Germline V gene lookup returns CDR1 SQVTM and CDR2 ANQGSEA. The CDR3 protein is CSAAVPNTEAFF. CDR3 nucleotide sequence: TGCAGCGCCGCCGTCCCGAACACTGAAGCTTTCTTT.

The chain combines TRBV7-3 with TRBJ1-1, with D perhaps matching TRBD1 (6 bases). Germline-derived CDR1 and CDR2 are SGHTA and FQGTGA. This CDR3 spans 15 amino acids. V was clipped by 2 bases and J by 5 bases, with 15 bases between them. CDR3 residues: CASSLSRTVGTEAFF. In nucleotides, the CDR3 is TGTGCCAGCAGCTTATCCCGGACAGTTGGGACTGAAGCTTTCTTT.

The chain employs TRBV3-1 and TRBJ2-1; a weak D match, TRBD2 (6 bases). The V gene lost 3 bases and the J gene lost 0 bases, with 9 bases spanning the gap. This CDR3 contains 15 residues. Germline loops: CDR1 LGHDT, CDR2 YNNKEL (reference sequence). CDR3 sequence (DNA): TGTGCCAGCAGCCACCGGGACTCCTCCTACAATGAGCAGTTCTTC. It yields the protein CASSHRDSSYNEQFF.

The table lists this clonotype with a few counts. The rearrangement uses TRBV29-1 and TRBJ2-4, with TRBD1 matching 9 bases. The trim removed 6 bases at V and 0 bases at J, leaving 6 bases unmatched. Looked up from germline, CDR1 is SQVTM and CDR2 is ANQGSEA. The length of the CDR3 is 15 residues. The CDR3, as DNA: TGCAGCGTCTCCACAGGGGGCAAAGCCAAAAACATTCAGTACTTC. Amino acid sequence: CSVSTGGKAKNIQYF.

There are a few counts of this clonotype. This chain links TRBV11-2 with TRBJ2-2; 8 bases align to TRBD1. From germline, CDR1 is SGHAT and CDR2 FQNNGV. V shed 1 base, J shed 4 bases, and the junction held 8 bases outside the gene matches. The CDR3 is 17 residues long. CDR3 amino acids: CASSLGGRQGATGELFF. CDR3 in DNA: TGTGCCAGCAGCTTAGGGGGGCGGCAGGGGGCCACCGGGGAGCTGTTTTTT. The complete variable domain, with remaining parts taken from reference TRBV11-2 and TRBJ2-2, reads EAGVAQSPRYKIIEKRQSVAFWCNPISGHATLYWYQQILGQGPKLLIQFQNNGVVDDSQLPKDRFSAERLKGVDSTLKIQPAKLEDSAVYLCASSLGGRQGATGELFFGEGSRLTVL.

The gene calls are TRBV12-3 or TRBV12-4 and TRBJ1-6; possible D gene TRBD1, 6 bases. The CDR3 has 14 amino acids. V lost 6 bases to trimming and J lost 7 bases, with 13 bases between them. CDR3 nucleotide sequence: TGTGCCAGCAGCCAGGGGTCGAACAATTCACCCCTCCACTTT. Translated, it gives CASSQGSNNSPLHF.

This clonotype appeared a few times. V usage is TRBV5-1 and J usage is TRBJ2-3; TRBD2 matches 9 bases. J was trimmed by 0 bases and V by 1 base; bases with no gene match: 6. CDR1 is SGHRS and CDR2 is YFSETQ in the germline V gene. The CDR3 consists of 17 residues. CDR3 amino acids: CASSLTSSGGSTDTQYF. The CDR3 region has the DNA TGCGCCAGCAGCTTGACGAGTAGCGGGGGAAGCACAGATACGCAGTATTTT.

This clonotype was counted only a few times. The chain has TRBV11-2 and TRBJ2-6; a weak D match, TRBD1 (5 bases). The CDR3 covers 15 residues. CDR1 SGHAT and CDR2 FQNNGV come from the germline V gene. The V end was cut by 5 bases, the J end by 0 bases, with 8 bases between. CDR3 sequence reads: CASSQGVSGANVLTF. DNA of the CDR3: TGTGCCAGCAGCCAAGGGGTCTCTGGGGCCAACGTCCTGACTTTC. Full variable domain (remainder filled in from reference TRBV11-2 and TRBJ2-6): EAGVAQSPRYKIIEKRQSVAFWCNPISGHATLYWYQQILGQGPKLLIQFQNNGVVDDSQLPKDRFSAERLKGVDSTLKIQPAKLEDSAVYLCASSQGVSGANVLTFGAGSRLTVL.

Ten or more counts support this clonotype. This chain uses TRBV5-1 with TRBJ2-7; TRBD1 agrees at 11 bases. Trimming cost V 4 bases and J 6 bases; bases outside gene matches: 6. The CDR3 spans 14 residues. CDR1 is SGHRS and CDR2 is YFSETQ in the germline V gene. CDR3 sequence: CASSKDRGQGEQYF. CDR3 nucleotide sequence: TGCGCCAGCAGCAAGGACAGGGGGCAGGGCGAGCAGTACTTC.

The table lists this clonotype with many counts. The chain recombines TRBV2 with TRBJ2-5; 8 positions match TRBD1. The trim removed 0 bases at V and 6 bases at J, leaving 9 bases unmatched. Germline assignment: CDR1 SNHLY and CDR2 FYNNEI. The length of the CDR3 is 16 residues. CDR3 protein: CASSEALSGGEKTQYF. CDR3 nucleotide sequence: TGTGCCAGCAGTGAAGCGCTGTCAGGGGGCGAAAAGACCCAGTACTTC.

V gene TRBV7-9 combines with J gene TRBJ2-2, with 9 positions matching TRBD1. The CDR3 loop spans 18 amino acids. Germline V lookup: CDR1 SEHNR, CDR2 FQNEAQ (reference sequence). With V trimmed by 8 bases and J by 5 bases, 18 bases remained unmatched. The CDR3 coding sequence is TGTGCCAGCCTTCGCAGTCTATCCGGGACAGGGCGGACCGGGGAGCTGTTTTTT. Translation: CASLRSLSGTGRTGELFF.

V and J are TRBV7-6 and TRBJ2-2; weak D call: TRBD1 (6 bases). The CDR3 runs to 16 residues. CDR1 is SGHVS and CDR2 is FNYEAQ in the germline V gene. V lost 4 bases and J 5 bases, leaving 17 bases between the germline ends. Here the CDR3 DNA reads TGTGCCAGCAGCTCCTCCACAGGGCGCCTGACCGGGGAGCTGTTTTTT. This translates into CASSSSTGRLTGELFF.

This clonotype occurred a few times. The chain links TRBV14 to TRBJ2-3; 9 bases are shared with TRBD2. This CDR3 has 16 amino acids. The ends lost 4 bases at V and 1 base at J; junction bases unmatched: 6. Germline CDR1 is SGHDN and CDR2 is FVKESK. CDR3 region: CASSLRSGRGTDTQYF. CDR3 nucleotides: TGTGCCAGCAGCCTACGTAGCGGGAGAGGCACAGATACGCAGTATTTT. The full variable domain, its missing parts supplied by reference TRBV14 and TRBJ2-3, is EAGVTQFPSHSVIEKGQTVTLRCDPISGHDNLYWYRRVMGKEIKFLLHFVKESKQDESGMPNNRFLAERTGGTYSTLKVQPAELEDSGVYFCASSLRSGRGTDTQYFGPGTRLTVL.

The chain combines TRBV29-1 with TRBJ2-7; 9 bases are shared with TRBD1. The CDR3 runs to 13 residues. From germline, CDR1 is SQVTM and CDR2 ANQGSEA. The J segment lost 3 bases and the V segment lost 3 bases, leaving 3 bases of the junction unmatched. The CDR3 DNA sequence: TGCAGCGTTGAGGGACAGGGAAACTACGAGCAGTACTTC. As protein: CSVEGQGNYEQYF.

The genes are TRBV11-1 and TRBJ2-1; 7 bases fit TRBD1. The germline V gene encodes CDR1 SGHAT and CDR2 FQDESV (reference sequence). Germline trimming cut 2 bases from V and 2 bases from J; bases unmatched to any gene: 9. The CDR3 covers 17 residues. CDR3 residues: CASSLISGRGTYNEQFF. CDR3 DNA sequence: TGTGCCAGCAGCTTAATCTCCGGCAGGGGGACCTACAATGAGCAGTTCTTC.

The V gene is TRBV16, the J gene TRBJ1-1; 9 nucleotides match TRBD1. The CDR3 is 14 residues long. Unmatched junction bases numbered 4, after V lost 7 bases and J lost 1 base. CDR1 is KGHSY and CDR2 is FQNENV in the germline V gene. CDR3 in DNA: TGTGCCAGCACCCCGGACAGGGGGAACACTGAAGCTTTCTTT. Residues: CASTPDRGNTEAFF.

This clonotype occurred many times. The rearrangement joins TRBV5-1 to TRBJ2-1, with TRBD2 matching over 8 bases. Germline CDR1 and CDR2: SGHRS and YFSETQ. After removal of 4 bases from V and 2 bases from J, the junction contained 5 bases not matched to a gene. The CDR3 length is 15 residues. The CDR3 protein is CASSRTSTPYNEQFF. As DNA, the CDR3 is TGCGCCAGCAGCCGGACTAGCACCCCCTACAATGAGCAGTTCTTC.

V gene TRBV11-2 combines with J gene TRBJ2-5; a weak D match, TRBD2 (6 bases). V shed 5 bases and J shed 6 bases, with 16 bases lying between them. This CDR3 has 14 residues. Germline CDR1 reads SGHAT; CDR2 reads FQNNGV. The CDR3 bases are TGTGCCAGCAGCCCGGCGGGGAGGATTAAGACCCAGTACTTC. Its translation: CASSPAGRIKTQYF.